This T cell receptor beta chain is from a study of follicular helper T cells after annual influenza vaccination. Turning to the study itself: Some donors were sampled over the 2013-2014, 2014-2015 and 2015-2016 vaccinations.

The sample's time point: 2015-2016 season, pre-vaccination. Subjects lived in the community and lacked influenza vaccine within the prior 6 months. Regarding this clone: Its specificity is not known.

CDR1 is MDHEN and CDR2 is SYDVKM in the germline V gene. Between the trimmed V and J ends, which lost 6 bases and 1 base, there was a span of 13 bases. The CDR3 has 15 residues. Study conclusions and caveats: ICOS+CD38+ cTfh clonality change tracked circulating plasmablast frequency change.

TCRdb's table, derived via immunoSEQ multiplex PCR, lists solely in-frame clones and lacks some. This sample carries 9,300 or so clones, over 80% of them seen once, and the ten largest clones take more than 1.5%. This sample comprised CXCR5+ CD38- circulating T follicular helper cells from blood, obtained on the day of influenza vaccination. The sample's subset: circulating Tfh, non-naive CD4+CXCR5+PD-1+ (ICOS+CD38+ or ICOS-CD38-). The sequence derives from an adult who received the influenza vaccine. The rearrangement joins TRBV28 to TRBJ1-5; TRBD1 might be the D (6 bases). The CDR3 is CASSLDGGSNQPQHF. The CDR3 bases are TGTGCCAGCAGCCTCGATGGGGGCAGCAATCAGCCCCAGCATTTT.